The T cell receptor (beta chain) described here comes from a study of blood T cells in healthy people across ages. This clonotype has a handful of counts. Primed by a sample-barcoded 5' primer and a J-beta primer mix, a second PCR proceeded for roughly 7 to 11 cycles. TCRdb itself ran the 5' RACE reads through MiXCR, one entry per CDR3 protein. The data contain more than 700,000 distinct CDR3 sequences, roughly 50% of them singletons. In germline, CDR1 is SQVTM, CDR2 ANQGSEA. V trimming: 5 bases; J trimming: 0 bases; junction bases outside the gene matches: 4. The CDR3 covers 14 residues. Sequenced sample: blood. This chain links TRBV29-1 with TRBJ2-7; 10 nucleotides align to TRBD2. The receptor's source is a man aged 80 or over in good health. The CDR3 region has the DNA TGCAGCGTTCTCCTAGCGGGAGCCTCCTACGAGCAGTACTTC. It is translated as CSVLLAGASYEQYF.